These T cell receptor beta chains were read from a single sample in a study of blood T cell repertoires in COVID-19. Method: immunoSEQ multiplex PCR; TCRdb's copy keeps in-frame clones and lacks some. Among some 73,000 clones listed, around 77% were seen once. The specimen sequenced was peripheral blood. Receptor source: a man in his 70s with COVID-19, enrolled during active disease. Both conserved end residues are part of each CDR3. Fields, in order: clone size, D gene, J gene, V gene, CDR3 DNA, CDR3 protein. A D gene is named only where the DNA matches it firmly. Expanded clones are given a class, and other clones once, few, many or no size at all.

clone_size: NA; d_call: NA; j_call: TRBJ2-3; v_call: TRBV7-7; cdr3_nt: TGTGCTAGCAGCTTAGGAGGCTATACAGATACGCAGTATTTT; cdr3_aa: CASSLGGYTDTQYF
clone_size: NA; d_call: TRBD2; j_call: TRBJ2-1; v_call: TRBV5-6; cdr3_nt: TGTGCCAGCAGCGAGGGACTAGCGGGTTTAATTTACAATGAGCAGTTCTTC; cdr3_aa: CASSEGLAGLIYNEQFF
clone_size: NA; d_call: NA; j_call: TRBJ2-1; v_call: TRBV6-5; cdr3_nt: TGTGCCAGCAGCCTACGACTAGAATCCTACAATGAGCAGTTCTTC; cdr3_aa: CASSLRLESYNEQFF
clone_size: NA; d_call: TRBD2; j_call: TRBJ2-2; v_call: TRBV19; cdr3_nt: TGTGCCAGTAGTAAAGCGGGGACGAACACCGGGGAGCTGTTTTTT; cdr3_aa: CASSKAGTNTGELFF
clone_size: NA; d_call: TRBD1; j_call: TRBJ1-4; v_call: TRBV7-9; cdr3_nt: TGTGCCAGCAGCTCTCTTGACAGGGGTTCAGAAAAACTGTTTTTT; cdr3_aa: CASSSLDRGSEKLFF
clone_size: once; d_call: NA; j_call: TRBJ1-2; v_call: TRBV3-1/TRBV3-2; cdr3_nt: TGTGCCAGCAGCCCCCTCGGCAGGTCTAACTATGGCTACACCTTC; cdr3_aa: CASSPLGRSNYGYTF
clone_size: NA; d_call: TRBD1; j_call: TRBJ1-2; v_call: TRBV14; cdr3_nt: TGTGCCAGCAGCTTGACCGGCACAGGGGATGGCTACACCTTC; cdr3_aa: CASSLTGTGDGYTF
clone_size: NA; d_call: TRBD2; j_call: TRBJ2-7; v_call: TRBV3-1/TRBV3-2; cdr3_nt: TGTGCCAGCAGCCACCCTAGCGGGGGCTCCTACGAGCAGTACTTC; cdr3_aa: CASSHPSGGSYEQYF
clone_size: NA; d_call: NA; j_call: TRBJ2-1; v_call: TRBV24-1; cdr3_nt: TGTGCCACCCGGTTTAGGGACAACTACAATGAGCAGTTCTTC; cdr3_aa: CATRFRDNYNEQFF
clone_size: NA; d_call: NA; j_call: TRBJ1-4; v_call: TRBV30; cdr3_nt: TGTGCCTGGAGTCGAAGCCATAATGAAAAACTGTTTTTT; cdr3_aa: CAWSRSHNEKLFF
clone_size: NA; d_call: NA; j_call: TRBJ1-6; v_call: TRBV14; cdr3_nt: TGTGCCAGCAGCCAAGATGTGGGGGGAAATACGGTTTCACCCCTCCACTTT; cdr3_aa: CASSQDVGGNTVSPLHF
clone_size: NA; d_call: NA; j_call: TRBJ1-1; v_call: TRBV4-2; cdr3_nt: TGTGCCAGCAGCCAAGGTCAGCTAGGGGACACTGAAGCTTTCTTT; cdr3_aa: CASSQGQLGDTEAFF
clone_size: NA; d_call: TRBD1; j_call: TRBJ1-1; v_call: TRBV28; cdr3_nt: TGTGCCAGCAGAGACAGGGGGCGGGTGAACACTGAAGCTTTCTTT; cdr3_aa: CASRDRGRVNTEAFF
clone_size: NA; d_call: TRBD1; j_call: TRBJ1-5; v_call: TRBV6-6; cdr3_nt: TGTGCCAGCAGTATAATACAGGGGAACAATCAGCCCCAGCATTTT; cdr3_aa: CASSIIQGNNQPQHF
clone_size: NA; d_call: TRBD2; j_call: TRBJ2-7; v_call: TRBV5-1; cdr3_nt: TGCGCCAGCAGCTTGGTGCGGGAGAACTACGAGCAGTACTTC; cdr3_aa: CASSLVRENYEQYF
clone_size: NA; d_call: NA; j_call: TRBJ2-1; v_call: TRBV28; cdr3_nt: TGTGCCAGCAGCCCCGCCTACAATGAGCAGTTCTTC; cdr3_aa: CASSPAYNEQFF
clone_size: once; d_call: TRBD1; j_call: TRBJ1-6; v_call: TRBV20-1; cdr3_nt: TGCAGTGCTAGTCCGACAGGGGGATGGGGTAATTCACCCCTCCACTTT; cdr3_aa: CSASPTGGWGNSPLHF
clone_size: NA; d_call: NA; j_call: TRBJ1-3; v_call: TRBV7-2; cdr3_nt: TGTGCCAGCAGCTACCAGAGGGTGTCCGGAAACACCATATATTTT; cdr3_aa: CASSYQRVSGNTIYF
clone_size: NA; d_call: TRBD1; j_call: TRBJ1-1; v_call: TRBV5-1; cdr3_nt: TGCGCCAGCAGCCCGGACAGGGGGCGACAGACTGAAGCTTTCTTT; cdr3_aa: CASSPDRGRQTEAFF
clone_size: NA; d_call: NA; j_call: TRBJ1-1; v_call: TRBV5-1; cdr3_nt: TGCGCCAGCAGCTTGGTACCGGGGAACACTGAAGCTTTCTTT; cdr3_aa: CASSLVPGNTEAFF
clone_size: few; d_call: NA; j_call: TRBJ1-5; v_call: TRBV7-2; cdr3_nt: TGTGCCAGCAGTGCCGGGGAGAGCAATCAGCCCCAGCATTTT; cdr3_aa: CASSAGESNQPQHF
clone_size: NA; d_call: TRBD1; j_call: TRBJ2-6; v_call: TRBV7-2; cdr3_nt: TGTGCCAGCAGCTTAGACCCCCGGACAGGGGAGTTTGGGGCCAACGTCCTGACTTTC; cdr3_aa: CASSLDPRTGEFGANVLTF
clone_size: NA; d_call: NA; j_call: TRBJ1-5; v_call: TRBV27; cdr3_nt: TGTGCCAGCAGTTTCAGGTATGAACCGGGAGGAAGCAGCCGCAATCAGCCCCAGCATTTT; cdr3_aa: CASSFRYEPGGSSRNQPQHF
clone_size: NA; d_call: TRBD2; j_call: TRBJ2-2; v_call: TRBV28; cdr3_nt: TGTGCCAGCAGTTTCTTGGTCAATCGGGGAGGGACCGGGGAGCTGTTTTTT; cdr3_aa: CASSFLVNRGGTGELFF
clone_size: once; d_call: NA; j_call: TRBJ1-3; v_call: TRBV6-8; cdr3_nt: TGTGCCAGAGCCCCCGCCGGCTCTGGAAACACCATATATTTT; cdr3_aa: CARAPAGSGNTIYF
clone_size: NA; d_call: TRBD2; j_call: TRBJ2-7; v_call: TRBV5-1; cdr3_nt: TGCGCCAGCAGCTTGGCCGGGACTATACCCTACGAGCAGTACTTC; cdr3_aa: CASSLAGTIPYEQYF